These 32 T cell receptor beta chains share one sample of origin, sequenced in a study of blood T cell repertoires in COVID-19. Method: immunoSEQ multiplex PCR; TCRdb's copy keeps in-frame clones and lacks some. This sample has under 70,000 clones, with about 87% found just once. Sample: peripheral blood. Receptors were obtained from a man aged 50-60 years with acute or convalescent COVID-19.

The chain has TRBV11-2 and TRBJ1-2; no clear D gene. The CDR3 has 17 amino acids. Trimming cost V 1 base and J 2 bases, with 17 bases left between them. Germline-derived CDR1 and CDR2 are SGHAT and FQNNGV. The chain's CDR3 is CASSLVGGGSVNYGYTF. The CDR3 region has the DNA TGTGCCAGCAGCTTAGTAGGCGGAGGGTCAGTCAACTATGGCTACACCTTC.

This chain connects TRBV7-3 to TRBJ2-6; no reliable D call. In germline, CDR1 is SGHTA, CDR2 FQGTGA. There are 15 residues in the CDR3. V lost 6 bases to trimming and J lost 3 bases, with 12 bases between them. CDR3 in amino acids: CASSLVRVGANVLTF. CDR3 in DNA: TGTGCCAGCAGTTTAGTCCGGGTTGGGGCCAACGTCCTGACTTTC.

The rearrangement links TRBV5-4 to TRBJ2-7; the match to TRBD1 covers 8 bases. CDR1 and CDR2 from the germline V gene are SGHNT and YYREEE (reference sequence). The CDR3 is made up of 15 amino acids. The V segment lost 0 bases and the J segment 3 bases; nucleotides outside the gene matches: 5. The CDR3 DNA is TGTGCCAGCAGCTTGGATCCAGGGGGCGGCTACGAGCAGTACTTC. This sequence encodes CASSLDPGGGYEQYF. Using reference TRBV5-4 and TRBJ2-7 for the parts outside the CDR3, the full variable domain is ETGVTQSPTHLIKTRGQQVTLRCSSQSGHNTVSWYQQALGQGPQFIFQYYREEENGRGNFPPRFSGLQFPNYSSELNVNALELDDSALYLCASSLDPGGGYEQYFGPGTRLTVT.

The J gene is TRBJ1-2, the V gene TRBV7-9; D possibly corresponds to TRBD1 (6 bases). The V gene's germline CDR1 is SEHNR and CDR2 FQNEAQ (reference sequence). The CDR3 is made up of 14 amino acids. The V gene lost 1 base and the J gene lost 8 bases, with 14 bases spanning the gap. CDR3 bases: TGTGCCAGCAGCTTAGGAACAGGGATAGGCGGCTACACCTTC. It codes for CASSLGTGIGGYTF.

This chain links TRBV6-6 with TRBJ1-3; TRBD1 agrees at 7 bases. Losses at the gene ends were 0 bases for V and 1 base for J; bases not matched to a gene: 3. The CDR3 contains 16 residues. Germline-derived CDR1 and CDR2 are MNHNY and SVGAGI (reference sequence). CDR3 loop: CASSYSRQGSGNTIYF. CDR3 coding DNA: TGTGCCAGCAGTTACTCGAGACAGGGTTCTGGAAACACCATATATTTT.

Here the CDR3 reads CASSGDRARGSPLHF. The DNA for the CDR3 is TGTGCCAGCAGTGGGGACAGGGCTAGGGGATCACCCCTCCACTTT. J is TRBJ1-6 and V is TRBV2; the match to TRBD1 covers 9 bases. Germline V gene sequence: CDR1 SNHLY, CDR2 FYNNEI. The length of the CDR3 is 15 residues. J was trimmed by 10 bases and V by 4 bases; bases with no gene match: 8.

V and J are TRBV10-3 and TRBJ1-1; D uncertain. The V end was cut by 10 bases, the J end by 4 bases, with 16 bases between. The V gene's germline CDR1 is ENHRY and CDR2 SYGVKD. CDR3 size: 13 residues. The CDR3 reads CATDLGGFTEAFF. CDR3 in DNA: TGTGCCACGGACCTCGGAGGGTTCACTGAAGCTTTCTTT.

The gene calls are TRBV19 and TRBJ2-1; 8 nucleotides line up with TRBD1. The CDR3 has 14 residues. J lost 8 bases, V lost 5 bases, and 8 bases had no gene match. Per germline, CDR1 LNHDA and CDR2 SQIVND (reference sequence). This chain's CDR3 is CASSFQGARDEQFF. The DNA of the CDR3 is TGTGCCAGTAGTTTCCAGGGGGCCCGGGATGAGCAGTTCTTC.

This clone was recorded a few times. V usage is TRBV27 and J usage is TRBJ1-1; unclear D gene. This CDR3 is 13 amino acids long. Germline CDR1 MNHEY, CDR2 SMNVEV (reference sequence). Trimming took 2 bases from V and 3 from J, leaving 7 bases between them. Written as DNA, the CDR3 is TGTGCCAGCAGTTTAGAACGGGACACTGAAGCTTTCTTT. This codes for CASSLERDTEAFF.

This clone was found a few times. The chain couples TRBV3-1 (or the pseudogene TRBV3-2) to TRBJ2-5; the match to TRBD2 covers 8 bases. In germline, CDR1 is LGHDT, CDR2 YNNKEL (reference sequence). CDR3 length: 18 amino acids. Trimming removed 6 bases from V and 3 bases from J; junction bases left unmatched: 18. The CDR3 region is CASRLGEGAGVEEETQYF. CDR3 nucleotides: TGTGCCAGCAGACTTGGGGAAGGAGCGGGAGTTGAGGAAGAGACCCAGTACTTC.

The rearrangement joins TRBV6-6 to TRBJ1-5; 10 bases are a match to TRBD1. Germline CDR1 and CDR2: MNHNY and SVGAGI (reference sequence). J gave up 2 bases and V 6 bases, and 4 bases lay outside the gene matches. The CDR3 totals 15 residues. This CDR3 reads CASRIGTGGNQPQHF. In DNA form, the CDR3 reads TGTGCCAGCAGGATCGGGACAGGGGGCAATCAGCCCCAGCATTTT.

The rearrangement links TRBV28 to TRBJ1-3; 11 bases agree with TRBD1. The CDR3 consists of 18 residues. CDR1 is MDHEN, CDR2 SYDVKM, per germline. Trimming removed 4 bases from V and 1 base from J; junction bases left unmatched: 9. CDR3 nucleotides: TGTGCCAGCAGTTACGGACAGGGGGCACCTATATCTGGAAACACCATATATTTT. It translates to CASSYGQGAPISGNTIYF.

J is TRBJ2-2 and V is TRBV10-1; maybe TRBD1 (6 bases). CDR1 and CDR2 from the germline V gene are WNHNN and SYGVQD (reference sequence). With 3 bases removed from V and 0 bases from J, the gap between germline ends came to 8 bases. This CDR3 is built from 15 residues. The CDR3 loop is CASSDGGSNTGELFF. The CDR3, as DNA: TGCGCCAGCAGTGATGGGGGCTCGAACACCGGGGAGCTGTTTTTT.

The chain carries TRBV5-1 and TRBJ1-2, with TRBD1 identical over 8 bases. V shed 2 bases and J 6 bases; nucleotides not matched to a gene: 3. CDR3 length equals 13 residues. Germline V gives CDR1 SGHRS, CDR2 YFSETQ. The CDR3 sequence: CASSFVTGDGYTF. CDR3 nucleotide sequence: TGCGCCAGCAGCTTTGTGACAGGGGATGGCTACACCTTC. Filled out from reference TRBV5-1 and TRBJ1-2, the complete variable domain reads KAGVTQTPRYLIKTRGQQVTLSCSPISGHRSVSWYQQTPGQGLQFLFEYFSETQRNKGNFPGRFSGRQFSNSRSEMNVSTLELGDSALYLCASSFVTGDGYTFGSGTRLTVV.

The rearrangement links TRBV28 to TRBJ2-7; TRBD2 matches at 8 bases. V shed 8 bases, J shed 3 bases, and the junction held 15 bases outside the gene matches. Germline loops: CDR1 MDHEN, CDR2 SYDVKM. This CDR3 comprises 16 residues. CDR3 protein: CASAPVSGSLSYEQYF. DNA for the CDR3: TGTGCCAGCGCCCCCGTGAGCGGGAGCTTAAGCTACGAGCAGTACTTC.

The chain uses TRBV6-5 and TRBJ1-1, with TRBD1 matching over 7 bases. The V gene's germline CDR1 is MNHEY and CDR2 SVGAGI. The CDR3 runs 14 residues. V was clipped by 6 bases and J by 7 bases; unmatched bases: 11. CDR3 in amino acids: CASSREQGQREAFF. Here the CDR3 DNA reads TGTGCCAGCAGCCGAGAGCAGGGACAGCGTGAAGCTTTCTTT.

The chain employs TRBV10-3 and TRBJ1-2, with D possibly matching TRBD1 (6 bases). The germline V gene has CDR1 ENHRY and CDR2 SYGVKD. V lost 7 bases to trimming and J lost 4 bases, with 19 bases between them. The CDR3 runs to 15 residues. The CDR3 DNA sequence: TGTGCCATCAACGCAGGGGACAATTTGAGCTATGGCTACACCTTC. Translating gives CAINAGDNLSYGYTF.

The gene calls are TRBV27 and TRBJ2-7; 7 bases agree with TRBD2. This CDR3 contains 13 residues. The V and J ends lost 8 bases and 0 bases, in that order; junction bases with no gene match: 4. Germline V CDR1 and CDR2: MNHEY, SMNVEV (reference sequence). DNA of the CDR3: TGTGCCAGCGGGAGCGGGATCTCCTACGAGCAGTACTTC. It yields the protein CASGSGISYEQYF.

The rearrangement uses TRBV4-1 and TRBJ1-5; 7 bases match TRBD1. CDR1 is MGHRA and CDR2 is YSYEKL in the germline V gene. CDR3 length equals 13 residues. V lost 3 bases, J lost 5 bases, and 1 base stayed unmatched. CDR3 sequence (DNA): TGCGCCAGCAGCCACGACAGGGATCAGCCCCAGCATTTT. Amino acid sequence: CASSHDRDQPQHF.

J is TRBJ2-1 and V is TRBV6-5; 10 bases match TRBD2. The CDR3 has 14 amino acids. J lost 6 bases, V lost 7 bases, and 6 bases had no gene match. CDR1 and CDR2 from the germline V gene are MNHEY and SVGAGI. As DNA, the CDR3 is TGTGCCAGCACCCGACTAGCGGGCGGCAATGAGCAGTTCTTC. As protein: CASTRLAGGNEQFF.

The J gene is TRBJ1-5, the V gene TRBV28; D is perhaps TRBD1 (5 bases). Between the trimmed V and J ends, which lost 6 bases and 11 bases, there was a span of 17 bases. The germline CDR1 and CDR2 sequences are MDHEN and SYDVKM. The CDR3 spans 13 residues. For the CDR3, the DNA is TGTGCCAGCAGGACAGATGTGGGATCGGCCCAGCATTTT. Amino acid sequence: CASRTDVGSAQHF.

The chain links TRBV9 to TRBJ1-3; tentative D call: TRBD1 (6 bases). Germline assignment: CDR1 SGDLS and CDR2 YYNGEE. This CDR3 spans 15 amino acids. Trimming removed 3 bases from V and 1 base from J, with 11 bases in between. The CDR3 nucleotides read TGTGCCAGCAGCGCCCCCGGGACATCTGGAAACACCATATATTTT. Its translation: CASSAPGTSGNTIYF.

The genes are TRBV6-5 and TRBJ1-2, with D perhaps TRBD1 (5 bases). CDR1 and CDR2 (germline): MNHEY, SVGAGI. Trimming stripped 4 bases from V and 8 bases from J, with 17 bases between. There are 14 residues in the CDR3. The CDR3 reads CASSFVSGGGGYTF. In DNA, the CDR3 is TGTGCCAGCAGTTTTGTTTCCGGGGGTGGCGGCTACACCTTC.

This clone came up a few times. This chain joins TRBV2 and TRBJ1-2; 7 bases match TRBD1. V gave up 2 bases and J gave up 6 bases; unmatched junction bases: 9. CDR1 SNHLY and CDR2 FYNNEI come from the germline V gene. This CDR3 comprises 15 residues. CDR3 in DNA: TGTGCCAGCAGTGAATTGACAGGGCAGGAACATGGCTACACCTTC. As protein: CASSELTGQEHGYTF.

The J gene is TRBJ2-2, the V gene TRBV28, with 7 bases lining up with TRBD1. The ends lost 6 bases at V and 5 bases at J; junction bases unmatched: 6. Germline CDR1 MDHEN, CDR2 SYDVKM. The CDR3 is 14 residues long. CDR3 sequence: CASSWDSRTGELFF. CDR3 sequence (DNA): TGTGCCAGCAGCTGGGACAGTCGGACCGGGGAGCTGTTTTTT.

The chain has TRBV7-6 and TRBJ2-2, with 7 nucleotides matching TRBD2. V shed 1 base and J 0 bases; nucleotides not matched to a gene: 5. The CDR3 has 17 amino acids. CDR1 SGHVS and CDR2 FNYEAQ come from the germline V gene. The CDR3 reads CASSLGGGPANTGELFF. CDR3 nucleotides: TGTGCCAGCAGCTTAGGGGGGGGTCCCGCGAACACCGGGGAGCTGTTTTTT.

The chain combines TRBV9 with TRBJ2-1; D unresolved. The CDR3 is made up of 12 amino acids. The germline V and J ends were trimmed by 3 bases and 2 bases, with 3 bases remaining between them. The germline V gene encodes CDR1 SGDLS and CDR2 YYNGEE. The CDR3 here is CASSATYNEQFF. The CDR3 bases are TGTGCCAGCAGCGCAACCTACAATGAGCAGTTCTTC.

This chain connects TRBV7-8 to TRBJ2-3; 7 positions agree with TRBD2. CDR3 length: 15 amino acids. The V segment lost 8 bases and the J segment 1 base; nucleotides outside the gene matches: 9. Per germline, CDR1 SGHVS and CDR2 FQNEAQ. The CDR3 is CASRRGGAGTDTQYF. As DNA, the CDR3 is TGTGCCAGCCGCCGGGGAGGGGCAGGCACAGATACGCAGTATTTT.

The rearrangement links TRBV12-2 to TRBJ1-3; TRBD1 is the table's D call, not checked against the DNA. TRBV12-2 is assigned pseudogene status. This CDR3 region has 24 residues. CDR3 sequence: CASRLAFSFWSYGPQADSGNTIYF. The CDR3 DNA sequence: TGTGCAAGTCGCTTAGCGTTTTCCTTCTGGTCGTATGGGCCACAAGCCGACTCTGGAAACACCATATATTTT.

The CDR3: CASGLGLAGNTIYF. The DNA for the CDR3 is TGTGCCAGCGGCCTGGGCCTAGCTGGAAACACCATATATTTT. J is TRBJ1-3 and V is TRBV5-6; D gene uncertain. The CDR3 is 14 amino acids. Germline V gene lookup returns CDR1 SGHDT and CDR2 YYEEEE. V was shortened by 7 bases and J by 2 bases, with 13 bases between the two germline ends.

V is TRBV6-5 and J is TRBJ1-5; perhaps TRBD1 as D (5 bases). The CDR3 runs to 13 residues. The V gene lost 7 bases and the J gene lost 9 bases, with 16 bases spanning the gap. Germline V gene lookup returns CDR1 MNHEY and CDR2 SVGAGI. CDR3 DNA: TGTGCCAGCAACGTACAGGAGTCTCGGCCCCAGCATTTT. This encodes CASNVQESRPQHF.

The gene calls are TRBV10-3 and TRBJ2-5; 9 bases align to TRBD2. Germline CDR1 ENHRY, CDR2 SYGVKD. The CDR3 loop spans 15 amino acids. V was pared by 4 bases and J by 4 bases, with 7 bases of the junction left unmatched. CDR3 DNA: TGTGCCATCAGTGGGCGGGAGGGCCGTGGAGAGACCCAGTACTTC. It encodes CAISGREGRGETQYF.